This TCR beta chain was sequenced in a study of preoperative IRX-2 immunotherapy in early breast cancer. Measured with immunoSEQ multiplex PCR; TCRdb has only the in-frame clones, and not every one. The profile shows roughly 62,000 clones, around 94% of them singletons. As to treatment: preoperative locoregional IRX-2 cytokine immunotherapy. This phase Ib study tested locoregional IRX-2 cytokine immunotherapy given before surgery. This sample was gathered from a patient treated with IRX-2 immunotherapy. The TCR originated in a human donor with breast cancer.

The CDR3 region has the DNA TGTGCCAGCAGCTTAGGGAGGACGGGGGGGATCACAGATACGCAGTATTTT. Translated, it gives CASSLGRTGGITDTQYF. The V gene is TRBV7-2, the J gene TRBJ2-3, with 8 bases identical to TRBD2. In germline, CDR1 is SGHTA, CDR2 FQGNSA. This CDR3 is 17 amino acids long. Germline trimming cut 1 base from V and 2 bases from J; bases unmatched to any gene: 8.